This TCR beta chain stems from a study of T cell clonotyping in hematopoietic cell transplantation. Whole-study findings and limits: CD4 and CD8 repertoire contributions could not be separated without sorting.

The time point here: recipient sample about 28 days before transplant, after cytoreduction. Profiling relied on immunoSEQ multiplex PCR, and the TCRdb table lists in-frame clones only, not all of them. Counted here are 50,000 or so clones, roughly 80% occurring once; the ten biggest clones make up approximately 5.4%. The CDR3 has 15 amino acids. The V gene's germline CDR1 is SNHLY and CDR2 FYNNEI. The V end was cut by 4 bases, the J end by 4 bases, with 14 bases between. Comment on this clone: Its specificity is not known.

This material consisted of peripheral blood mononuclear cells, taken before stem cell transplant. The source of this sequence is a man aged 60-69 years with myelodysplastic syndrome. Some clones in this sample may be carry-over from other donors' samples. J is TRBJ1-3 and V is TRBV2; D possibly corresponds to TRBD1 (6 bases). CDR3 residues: CASSVGRGWGNTIYF. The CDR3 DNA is TGTGCCAGCAGTGTCGGCAGGGGCTGGGGAAACACCATATATTTT.